The 15 T cell receptor beta chains given below trace back to one sample, sequenced in a study of Ad26.COV2.S vaccination and SARS-CoV-2 variants. Treatment denoted: around 19 received Ad26.COV2.S at low or high dose, single or two shots; about 5 received placebo; per-sample allocation not given. Samples were taken on day 63 after the first vaccine or placebo injection. Libraries were prepared by immunoSEQ multiplex PCR; TCRdb keeps only in-frame clonotypes and omits some of them. The data contain 350,000 to 500,000 clones, 90% of them singletons. Sequencing was performed on peripheral blood, taken in a trial of Ad26.COV2.S vaccine versus placebo. The receptors here all came from a person aged 18-60 years who received the Ad26.COV2.S COVID-19 vaccine or a placebo.

The rearrangement uses TRBV28 and TRBJ2-7; the match to TRBD2 covers 7 bases. CDR3 length: 12 residues. Germline V gene lookup returns CDR1 MDHEN and CDR2 SYDVKM. V was pared by 7 bases and J by 6 bases, with 6 bases of the junction left unmatched. The DNA of the CDR3 is TGTGCCAGCATGCGGGAGCGGTCCGAGCAGTACTTC. Residues: CASMRERSEQYF. Combining the CDR3 with reference TRBV28 and TRBJ2-7 gives the whole variable domain DVKVTQSSRYLVKRTGEKVFLECVQDMDHENMFWYRQDPGLGLRLIYFSYDVKMKEKGDIPEGYSVSREKKERFSLILESASTNQTSMYLCASMRERSEQYFGPGTRLTVT.

V is TRBV2 and J is TRBJ2-2; 8 bases are shared with TRBD2. There are 13 residues in the CDR3. The J segment lost 5 bases and the V segment lost 7 bases, leaving 3 bases of the junction unmatched. Germline V gene data show CDR1 as SNHLY and CDR2 as FYNNEI. The CDR3 nucleotides are TGTGCCAGCAAGAGCGGGAGAACCGGGGAGCTGTTTTTT. Protein product: CASKSGRTGELFF.

The genes are TRBV7-9 and TRBJ2-5; 9 positions agree with TRBD2. Germline V gives CDR1 SEHNR, CDR2 FQNEAQ (reference sequence). The CDR3 spans 16 residues. V lost 5 bases, J lost 1 base, and 8 bases stayed unmatched. The CDR3 spells CASSQGGSGSQETQYF. The CDR3 coding sequence is TGTGCCAGCAGCCAAGGGGGTAGCGGGAGCCAAGAGACCCAGTACTTC.

The V call is TRBV5-1, the J call TRBJ2-1; 8 nucleotides match TRBD2. CDR1 SGHRS and CDR2 YFSETQ come from the germline V gene. The J segment lost 4 bases and the V segment lost 6 bases, leaving 15 bases of the junction unmatched. This CDR3 is 17 amino acids long. CDR3 sequence (DNA): TGCGCCAGCACCCCTTCGCCCACTAGCGGAGTGTACAATGAGCAGTTCTTC. As protein: CASTPSPTSGVYNEQFF.

V and J are TRBV3-1 (or the pseudogene TRBV3-2) and TRBJ2-5; tentatively, D is TRBD1 or TRBD2 (5 bases each). Trimming removed 2 bases at V and 2 bases at J, with 21 bases between. This CDR3 has 18 residues. In germline, CDR1 is LGHDT, CDR2 YNNKEL (reference sequence). CDR3: CASSQPNTKTAEQETQYF. The CDR3 DNA reads as TGTGCCAGCAGCCAACCGAATACCAAGACAGCGGAACAAGAGACCCAGTACTTC.

The genes are TRBV2 and TRBJ2-5; no firm D call. V gave up 3 bases and J gave up 5 bases, with 13 bases separating them. This CDR3 region has 14 residues. Germline V gives CDR1 SNHLY, CDR2 FYNNEI. The CDR3 protein is CASSESAGGETQYF. CDR3 DNA sequence: TGTGCCAGCAGTGAGAGTGCAGGTGGGGAGACCCAGTACTTC. The complete variable domain, with remaining parts taken from reference TRBV2 and TRBJ2-5, reads EPEVTQTPSHQVTQMGQEVILRCVPISNHLYFYWYRQILGQKVEFLVSFYNNEISEKSEIFDDQFSVERPDGSNFTLKIRSTKLEDSAMYFCASSESAGGETQYFGPGTRLLVL.

J is TRBJ1-1 and V is TRBV5-6; D gene uncertain. Trimming left V 2 bases short and J 7 bases short, with 6 bases between. The CDR3 covers 11 residues. Germline CDR1 reads SGHDT; CDR2 reads YYEEEE. The CDR3 DNA is TGTGCCAGCAGCTTACCGGGTGAAGCTTTCTTT. It specifies CASSLPGEAFF.

The chain carries TRBV28 and TRBJ2-7; 8 bases fit TRBD1. Looked up from germline, CDR1 is MDHEN and CDR2 is SYDVKM. Trimming at V came to 6 bases and at J to 2 bases, leaving 3 bases not matched to a gene. This CDR3 spans 13 amino acids. The CDR3 coding sequence is TGTGCCAGCAGCGGACAGGGACCCTACGAGCAGTACTTC. Residues: CASSGQGPYEQYF.

The chain links TRBV4-3 to TRBJ2-7; D remains unclear. From germline, CDR1 is LGHNA and CDR2 YSLEER. There are 15 residues in the CDR3. The ends were cut back, 0 bases at V and 2 bases at J, with 11 bases in the middle. CDR3 DNA: TGCGCCAGCAGCCAAGATCGGTCCGGGCCCTACGAGCAGTACTTC. Residues: CASSQDRSGPYEQYF.

The chain uses TRBV18 and TRBJ1-1; D may be TRBD1 (5 bases). This CDR3 contains 13 residues. Deletions cut 8 bases from V and 4 bases from J, with 14 bases between. Germline V CDR1 and CDR2: KGHSH, LQKENI. The CDR3 coding sequence is TGTGCCAGCCAAGACAGCCGCGGCACTGAAGCTTTCTTT. Encoded protein: CASQDSRGTEAFF.

The chain recombines TRBV14 with TRBJ2-7; 7 bases map to TRBD1. There are 13 residues in the CDR3. Losses at the gene ends were 4 bases for V and 6 bases for J; bases not matched to a gene: 6. The V gene's germline CDR1 is SGHDN and CDR2 FVKESK. The CDR3 DNA sequence: TGTGCCAGCAGCCCACAGGGGTGGGTCGAGCAGTACTTC. It is translated as CASSPQGWVEQYF.

The genes are TRBV15 and TRBJ2-7; D tentatively fits TRBD1 or TRBD2 (6 bases each). CDR3 length equals 14 residues. CDR1 is LNHNV, CDR2 YYDKDF, per germline (reference sequence). Trimming shortened V by 0 bases and J by 3 bases, and 9 bases separated the two germline ends. The CDR3 here is CATSRDGGYYEQYF. The DNA for the CDR3 is TGTGCCACCAGCAGAGACGGGGGCTACTACGAGCAGTACTTC.

The chain carries TRBV6-5 and TRBJ2-1; TRBD2 aligns across 13 bases. The CDR3 runs 16 residues. V dropped 4 bases and J dropped 10; count of bases not matched to a gene: 10. Germline CDR1 and CDR2: MNHEY and SVGAGI. CDR3 in amino acids: CASSSRTSGRVYEQFF. In DNA form, the CDR3 reads TGTGCCAGCAGTTCACGGACTAGCGGGAGAGTTTACGAGCAGTTCTTC.

This clone came up once. The rearrangement links TRBV11-3 to TRBJ2-1, with D possibly being TRBD2 (6 bases). The CDR3 contains 16 residues. Germline assignment: CDR1 SGHNT and CDR2 YENEEA. V was cut by 0 bases and J by 4 bases, with 13 bases left in between. CDR3 protein: CASSLDSGRSYNEQFF. CDR3 nucleotides: TGTGCCAGCAGCTTAGATTCCGGGAGAAGTTACAATGAGCAGTTCTTC.

This rearrangement joins TRBV7-9 to TRBJ2-1; tentative D call: TRBD2 (6 bases). CDR1 and CDR2 (germline): SEHNR, FQNEAQ (reference sequence). There are 15 residues in the CDR3. Between the trimmed V and J ends, which lost 4 bases and 10 bases, there was a span of 20 bases. The CDR3 DNA follows: TGTGCCAGCAGCTCCCTCGGGACTGCCCTAACCGAGCAGTTCTTC. Protein: CASSSLGTALTEQFF.